The rows below give T cell receptor beta chains drawn from one sample of a study of blood T cell repertoires in COVID-19. Sequenced by immunoSEQ multiplex PCR; TCRdb stores in-frame clones only, minus some. Here the sample spans around 55,000 clones, roughly 90% being singletons. The sequenced sample was peripheral blood. These receptors originate from a human donor with active COVID-19. The donor label of this sample is uncertain. The conserved cysteine and the conserved F or W are not part of the CDR3 here. A D gene is named only where the DNA matches it firmly. Clone size is not always given. Where it is, it says once, few, many or a class for expanded clones.

v_gene: TRBV10-2; abundance: .; d_gene: .; j_gene: TRBJ2-4; CDR3aa: ASSGQARAENIQY
v_gene: TRBV4-3; abundance: .; d_gene: .; j_gene: TRBJ1-5; CDR3aa: ASSQDYGESQH
v_gene: TRBV11-3; abundance: once; d_gene: .; j_gene: TRBJ1-1; CDR3aa: ASSLNGRVNTEAF
v_gene: TRBV7-5; abundance: .; d_gene: .; j_gene: TRBJ2-2; CDR3aa: ARSWTSPDRGQTGELF
v_gene: TRBV27; abundance: few; d_gene: .; j_gene: TRBJ2-7; CDR3aa: ASGTGAGYEQY
v_gene: TRBV3-1/TRBV3-2; abundance: .; d_gene: TRBD2; j_gene: TRBJ2-1; CDR3aa: ASSHFGLVF
v_gene: TRBV14; abundance: .; d_gene: TRBD1; j_gene: TRBJ1-2; CDR3aa: ASSLTTGGHGYT
v_gene: TRBV2; abundance: .; d_gene: .; j_gene: TRBJ1-5; CDR3aa: ASSREGDQPQH
v_gene: TRBV30; abundance: .; d_gene: .; j_gene: TRBJ1-4; CDR3aa: AWSVPGFNEKLF
v_gene: TRBV28; abundance: .; d_gene: .; j_gene: TRBJ1-3; CDR3aa: ASRPGTVFGNTIY
v_gene: TRBV18; abundance: few; d_gene: .; j_gene: TRBJ2-2; CDR3aa: ASSPRGHTNTGELF
v_gene: TRBV19; abundance: .; d_gene: TRBD1; j_gene: TRBJ1-2; CDR3aa: ASSPGTGDSLGYT
v_gene: TRBV5-4; abundance: .; d_gene: TRBD1; j_gene: TRBJ1-3; CDR3aa: ASSSGQRNTIY
v_gene: TRBV5-8; abundance: .; d_gene: .; j_gene: TRBJ1-6; CDR3aa: ASLERGYNSPLH
v_gene: TRBV11-2; abundance: .; d_gene: TRBD2; j_gene: TRBJ2-5; CDR3aa: ASSSNLGLAGNLRETQY
v_gene: TRBV5-1; abundance: once; d_gene: .; j_gene: TRBJ1-5; CDR3aa: ASSLTGGNQPQH
v_gene: TRBV25-1; abundance: .; d_gene: TRBD2; j_gene: TRBJ2-1; CDR3aa: ASSDWTSSEQF
v_gene: TRBV2; abundance: .; d_gene: TRBD1; j_gene: TRBJ2-6; CDR3aa: ASSGVTYGTANSGANVLT
v_gene: TRBV4-1; abundance: .; d_gene: .; j_gene: TRBJ2-5; CDR3aa: ASSQENSRQETQY
v_gene: TRBV7-2; abundance: .; d_gene: TRBD2; j_gene: TRBJ2-7; CDR3aa: ASSLLLGLAGHYEQY
v_gene: TRBV29-1; abundance: .; d_gene: .; j_gene: TRBJ1-3; CDR3aa: SVELGLGSGNTIY
v_gene: TRBV20-1; abundance: .; d_gene: .; j_gene: TRBJ1-2; CDR3aa: SGGNGYGYT
v_gene: TRBV4-2; abundance: .; d_gene: TRBD2; j_gene: TRBJ2-2; CDR3aa: ASSPLVGGRANTGELF
v_gene: TRBV7-8; abundance: .; d_gene: TRBD1; j_gene: TRBJ2-1; CDR3aa: ASSRQGYNEQF
v_gene: TRBV25-1; abundance: .; d_gene: .; j_gene: TRBJ1-1; CDR3aa: ASSGRGASMAF
v_gene: TRBV5-1; abundance: few; d_gene: .; j_gene: TRBJ1-1; CDR3aa: ASGWGQLNTEAF
v_gene: TRBV3-1/TRBV3-2; abundance: .; d_gene: .; j_gene: TRBJ1-2; CDR3aa: ASSQDPRDHKSRYGYT
v_gene: TRBV2; abundance: .; d_gene: TRBD2; j_gene: TRBJ2-1; CDR3aa: ASSEQRGGNEQF
v_gene: TRBV5-1; abundance: .; d_gene: TRBD1; j_gene: TRBJ2-3; CDR3aa: ASSPGTGGPDTQY
v_gene: TRBV5-1; abundance: .; d_gene: TRBD2; j_gene: TRBJ2-1; CDR3aa: ASSVAGDTYNEQF
v_gene: TRBV6-5; abundance: .; d_gene: TRBD1; j_gene: TRBJ2-1; CDR3aa: ASSYWDRGYNEQF
v_gene: TRBV12-3/TRBV12-4; abundance: .; d_gene: .; j_gene: TRBJ1-5; CDR3aa: ASSNGAGQPQH
v_gene: TRBV24-1; abundance: .; d_gene: .; j_gene: TRBJ1-5; CDR3aa: ASPKFGTNQPQH
v_gene: TRBV18; abundance: .; d_gene: .; j_gene: TRBJ1-2; CDR3aa: ASSPFLPTGTYGYT
v_gene: TRBV7-3; abundance: .; d_gene: .; j_gene: TRBJ1-2; CDR3aa: ASSLERDRSYT
v_gene: TRBV24-1; abundance: .; d_gene: .; j_gene: TRBJ2-5; CDR3aa: ATSDFSGQGKETQY
v_gene: TRBV10-3; abundance: .; d_gene: TRBD2; j_gene: TRBJ2-1; CDR3aa: AISESLLAGGWYNEQF
v_gene: TRBV9; abundance: .; d_gene: TRBD2; j_gene: TRBJ2-1; CDR3aa: ASSPGGGLNEQF
v_gene: TRBV4-2; abundance: .; d_gene: TRBD1; j_gene: TRBJ1-4; CDR3aa: ASSQDTRGNLKGKLF
v_gene: TRBV18; abundance: .; d_gene: TRBD2; j_gene: TRBJ2-1; CDR3aa: ASSPSGGAYNEQF
v_gene: TRBV11-1; abundance: .; d_gene: .; j_gene: TRBJ1-1; CDR3aa: ASSSARSAEAF
v_gene: TRBV18; abundance: .; d_gene: .; j_gene: TRBJ1-5; CDR3aa: ASSHGGLEPQH
v_gene: TRBV11-2; abundance: medium-sized; d_gene: TRBD1; j_gene: TRBJ1-5; CDR3aa: ASSLTGEGNQPQH
v_gene: TRBV28; abundance: .; d_gene: TRBD1; j_gene: TRBJ1-6; CDR3aa: ASKRQGAYNSPLH
v_gene: TRBV25-1; abundance: .; d_gene: .; j_gene: TRBJ2-3; CDR3aa: ASSLRAGDTQY